One sample yielded the 5 T cell receptor beta chains listed below, sequenced in a study of metastatic and nonmetastatic thyroid tumors. TCRdb reassembled clones from the PCR reads with MiXCR. This table has about 34,000 clones, over 15% appearing once. None of the patients had undergone any treatment ahead of thyroid surgery. The sample taken for sequencing was blood. These receptors were taken from a female donor with papillary thyroid cancer or a benign thyroid nodule (not recorded which). Some clones in this sample may be carry-over from other donors' samples.

This clone was found many times. A read error may explain this, as a much larger clone is one base away. The identical CDR3 is also encoded by other nucleotide sequences in the sample. The chain links TRBV5-1 to TRBJ1-3; D gene uncertain. This CDR3 spans 15 amino acids. Germline CDR1 is SGHRS and CDR2 is YFSETQ. The CDR3 is CASSSQGNSGNTIYF. The CDR3 coding sequence is TGCGCCAGCAGCTCCCAAGGGAACTCTGGGAACACCATATATTTT.

As for this clone: A much more abundant neighbour one base away suggests this may be a read error. The rearrangement uses TRBV29-1 and TRBJ1-1, with a possible D match to TRBD1 (5 bases). The CDR3 is 11 residues long. V lost 6 bases and J lost 8, with 13 bases in between. Germline V CDR1 and CDR2: SQVTM, ANQGSEA. In DNA, the CDR3 is TGCAGCGTCCGGGACCTAAGAGAAGCTTTCTTT. This encodes CSVRDLREAFF.

This clone has more than one count but fewer than ten. A junction end diverges from the germline sequence, so it may reflect a read error. Other DNA sequences in this sample translate to the same CDR3. The chain employs TRBV12-3 or TRBV12-4 and TRBJ2-7; tentatively, D is TRBD1 (6 bases). The CDR3 runs to 13 residues. Written as DNA, the CDR3 is TGTGCCAGTAGTTTAGCTCTAGGGGGCGAGCAGTACTTC. Protein product: CASSLALGGEQYF.

There are a few counts of this clone. The rearrangement joins TRBV7-9 to TRBJ1-1; weak D call: TRBD1 (5 bases). With 1 base removed from V and 4 bases from J, the gap between germline ends came to 10 bases. This CDR3 region has 14 residues. The germline V gene has CDR1 SEHNR and CDR2 FQNEAQ (reference sequence). CDR3 DNA sequence: TGTGCCAGCAGCTTAGTGGGACCATCCACTGAAGCTTTCTTT. As protein: CASSLVGPSTEAFF.

This clone was found many times. V gene TRBV6-1 combines with J gene TRBJ2-1, with TRBD2 matching over 8 bases. Per germline, CDR1 MNHNS and CDR2 SASEGT. J lost 6 bases, V lost 6 bases, and 4 bases had no gene match. The CDR3 is 13 amino acids. The chain's CDR3 is CASRRLAPNEQFF. CDR3 DNA: TGTGCCAGCAGACGACTAGCGCCCAATGAGCAGTTCTTC.